This T cell receptor (beta chain) was retrieved from a study of cytomegalovirus exposure and HLA in healthy donors. Germline loops: CDR1 SGHRS, CDR2 YFSETQ. The V end was cut by 3 bases, the J end by 1 base, with 13 bases between. The CDR3 sequence is 15 residues long. PCR employed 60 Vbeta and 13 Jbeta primers. The method was immunoSEQ multiplex PCR; TCRdb's version includes in-frame clones alone and lacks a portion of them. The sample yields 220,000 or so clones, roughly 70% seen once. V and J are TRBV5-1 and TRBJ2-5; weak D call: TRBD2 (6 bases). The specimen sequenced was PBMCs. The clonotype was recovered from a woman in her 30s in good health and CMV-seronegative. As DNA, the CDR3 is TGCGCCAGCAGCTACGAGGGAGGAGCCCAAGAGACCCAGTACTTC. It is translated as CASSYEGGAQETQYF.